Below are 29 T cell receptor beta chains sequenced from a single sample in a study of T-cell reconstitution after alpha-beta-depleted transplantation in children. Unique molecular identifiers featured in how the TCRbeta library was prepared. TCRdb itself ran the PCR reads through MiXCR, one entry per CDR3 protein. This sample has fewer than 400,000 distinct CDR3 sequences, with around 21% found just once. The source was PBMCs from the stem cell graft donor, collected from the stem cell graft. All receptors come from a human donor who donated a stem cell graft to a child with acute myeloid leukemia.

The J gene is TRBJ2-3, the V gene TRBV4-2, with TRBD2 identical over 12 bases. J lost 3 bases, V lost 3 bases, and 7 bases had no gene match. In germline, CDR1 is LGHNA, CDR2 YNFKEQ. There are 17 residues in the CDR3. In nucleotides, the CDR3 is TGTGCCAGCAGCCACAGACTAGCGGGAGAGGCTACAGATACGCAGTATTTT. This sequence encodes CASSHRLAGEATDTQYF.

This chain links TRBV12-3 or TRBV12-4 with TRBJ1-4; 9 nucleotides align to TRBD1. The CDR3 runs 15 residues. V gave up 6 bases and J gave up 4 bases; unmatched junction bases: 6. The chain's CDR3 is CASREPGQGNEKLFF. The DNA of the CDR3 is TGTGCCAGCAGAGAACCGGGACAGGGTAATGAAAAACTGTTTTTT.

CDR3 in amino acids: CASSQDWGGNEQYF. CDR3 in DNA: TGTGCCAGCAGCCAAGATTGGGGAGGGAACGAGCAGTACTTC. The V call is TRBV3-1, the J call TRBJ2-7, with 7 bases aligning to TRBD2. CDR3 length: 14 amino acids. The germline V gene encodes CDR1 LGHDT and CDR2 YNNKEL (reference sequence). V dropped 0 bases and J dropped 5; count of bases not matched to a gene: 4.

This clonotype turned up a few times. V is TRBV12-3 or TRBV12-4 and J is TRBJ2-2; the D is unclear. V was pared by 3 bases and J by 3 bases, with 14 bases between. This CDR3 has 16 amino acids. The CDR3 loop is CASSLVMAVYTGELFF. In nucleotides, the CDR3 is TGTGCCAGCAGTTTGGTCATGGCAGTATACACCGGGGAGCTGTTTTTT.

This clonotype was counted once. The chain recombines TRBV28 with TRBJ2-5, with 14 positions matching TRBD2. The J segment lost 5 bases and the V segment lost 5 bases, leaving 16 bases of the junction unmatched. This CDR3 has 19 amino acids. CDR1 is MDHEN and CDR2 is SYDVKM in the germline V gene. CDR3 region: CASSPGLAGVLFSLETQYF. CDR3 nucleotide sequence: TGTGCCAGCAGTCCGGGACTAGCGGGAGTACTTTTCAGTTTGGAGACCCAGTACTTC.

This clonotype occurred a few times. V and J are TRBV25-1 and TRBJ2-4; D gene ambiguous. This CDR3 spans 14 amino acids. Trimming took 3 bases from V and 4 from J, leaving 10 bases between them. CDR1 and CDR2 (germline): MGHDK, SYGVNS. The CDR3 nucleotides read TGTGCCAGCAGTGATTCGGGTCTTAAAAACATTCAGTACTTC. It is translated as CASSDSGLKNIQYF.

The V gene is TRBV7-3, the J gene TRBJ2-1; 11 bases are shared with TRBD2. CDR1 is SGHTA, CDR2 FQGTGA, per germline. V dropped 3 bases and J dropped 4; count of bases not matched to a gene: 5. This CDR3 contains 16 residues. The CDR3 loop reads CASSFAVAGGYNEQFF. The CDR3 DNA sequence: TGTGCCAGCAGCTTTGCGGTAGCGGGAGGGTACAATGAGCAGTTCTTC.

This clonotype has at least ten counts. The rearrangement uses TRBV20-1 and TRBJ2-7; perhaps TRBD2 as D (6 bases). The CDR3 runs to 17 residues. V lost 5 bases and J lost 0, with 23 bases in between. From germline, CDR1 is DFQATT and CDR2 SNEGSKA (reference sequence). As DNA, the CDR3 is TGCAGTGCTGGATCCGGGACTCCCTTTATTAGCTCCTACGAGCAGTACTTC. This gives the protein CSAGSGTPFISSYEQYF.

This sequence joins TRBV28 and TRBJ2-7; the D is unclear. Per the germline V gene, CDR1 is MDHEN and CDR2 is SYDVKM. V lost 3 bases and J 2 bases, leaving 17 bases between the germline ends. The CDR3 extends over 16 amino acids. The CDR3 region has the DNA TGTGCCAGCAGTTTGGCGTCCGGGTCGAGGCCCTACGAGCAGTACTTC. This encodes CASSLASGSRPYEQYF.

This clonotype was observed a few times. The chain uses TRBV12-3 or TRBV12-4 and TRBJ1-3, with D possibly TRBD1 on 6 matching bases. V was clipped by 6 bases and J by 2 bases, with 14 bases between them. This CDR3 has 15 residues. The CDR3 region has the DNA TGTGCCAGCAGGTCACAGGGTTTTACTGGAAACACCATATATTTT. Its protein is CASRSQGFTGNTIYF.

This sequence joins TRBV7-6 and TRBJ2-3, with 9 nucleotides matching TRBD2. Per germline, CDR1 SGHVS and CDR2 FNYEAQ. CDR3 length: 14 residues. V lost 5 bases and J lost 2; bases outside the gene matches: 2. The CDR3, as DNA: TGTGCCAGCAGCACTAGCGGGCACACAGATACGCAGTATTTT. Its translation is CASSTSGHTDTQYF. Complete variable domain (other parts from reference TRBV7-6 and TRBJ2-3): GAGVSQSPRYKVTKRGQDVALRCDPISGHVSLYWYRQALGQGPEFLTYFNYEAQQDKSGLPNDRFSAERPEGSISTLTIQRTEQRDSAMYRCASSTSGHTDTQYFGPGTRLTVL.

The CDR3 loop reads CATAVLAGTYEQYF. The CDR3 region has the DNA TGTGCCACAGCAGTATTAGCGGGCACCTACGAGCAGTACTTC. The chain joins TRBV6-1 to TRBJ2-7; 7 bases agree with TRBD2. After removal of 10 bases from V and 2 bases from J, the junction contained 11 bases not matched to a gene. CDR1 is MNHNS and CDR2 is SASEGT in the germline V gene. The CDR3 is 14 amino acids.

This clonotype was observed a few times. The chain joins TRBV7-9 to TRBJ1-1; D is uncertain. Germline V lookup: CDR1 SEHNR, CDR2 FQNEAQ (reference sequence). There are 13 residues in the CDR3. With 2 bases removed from V and 0 bases from J, the gap between germline ends came to 4 bases. The CDR3 DNA sequence: TGTGCCAGCAGCTTACCACTGAACACTGAAGCTTTCTTT. The encoded protein is CASSLPLNTEAFF.

The chain couples TRBV10-3 to TRBJ2-3, with 11 nucleotides matching TRBD2. The germline V gene encodes CDR1 ENHRY and CDR2 SYGVKD. Unmatched junction bases numbered 7, after V lost 10 bases and J lost 4 bases. CDR3 size: 14 residues. CDR3 sequence (DNA): TGTGCCACCAGAACTAGCGGGAGCCCAGATACGCAGTATTTT. Its protein is CATRTSGSPDTQYF.

This clonotype was found a few times. The chain uses TRBV12-3 or TRBV12-4 and TRBJ2-7; D might be TRBD1 (7 bases). The CDR3 spans 13 residues. The V gene lost 3 bases and the J gene lost 7 bases, with 13 bases spanning the gap. The CDR3 coding sequence is TGTGCCAGCAGTTTTTGGAGGGGGCAAGAGCAGTACTTC. Protein product: CASSFWRGQEQYF.

The table lists this clonotype with a few counts. The chain carries TRBV12-3 or TRBV12-4 and TRBJ2-7; a possible D gene is TRBD1 (6 bases). The CDR3 length is 12 residues. Trimming removed 5 bases at V and 5 bases at J, with 10 bases between. The CDR3 here is CASSRGGNEQYF. CDR3 nucleotides: TGTGCCAGCAGTAGAGGGGGAAACGAGCAGTACTTC.

Comments on this clonotype: A read error is possible here, since a much larger clone lies one base away. The chain couples TRBV29-1 to TRBJ2-7; possibly TRBD1 for D (6 bases). Germline V CDR1 and CDR2: SQVTM, ANQGSEA. The CDR3 sequence is 13 residues long. V was cut by 3 bases and J by 1 base, with 10 bases left in between. The CDR3 spells CSVDGTWSYEQYF. The CDR3 DNA reads as TGCAGCGTTGACGGGACATGGTCCTACGAGCAGTACTTC.

The chain is built from TRBV4-3 and TRBJ2-7, with D tentatively TRBD1 (7 bases). CDR1 and CDR2 (germline): LGHNA, YSLEER. The CDR3 loop spans 15 amino acids. The V end was cut by 5 bases, the J end by 3 bases, with 17 bases between. The CDR3 sequence: CASSYGGDSNYEQYF. Written as DNA, the CDR3 is TGCGCCAGCAGCTATGGAGGGGACAGCAACTACGAGCAGTACTTC.

The J gene is TRBJ2-1, the V gene TRBV12-3 or TRBV12-4; D is perhaps TRBD2 (5 bases). V was pared by 2 bases and J by 8 bases, with 25 bases between. CDR3 length equals 18 residues. CDR3 sequence reads: CASSLFRGGSGFFDEQFF. The CDR3, as DNA: TGTGCCAGCAGTTTATTCAGAGGTGGGAGCGGTTTTTTCGATGAGCAGTTCTTC.

This clonotype has just a few counts. This sequence joins TRBV20-1 and TRBJ2-3, with D unresolved. The V end was cut by 3 bases, the J end by 3 bases, with 10 bases between. Germline V lookup: CDR1 DFQATT, CDR2 SNEGSKA (reference sequence). The CDR3 is made up of 13 amino acids. CDR3 bases: TGCAGTGCTAGGCCCCTTCCGACAGATACGCAGTATTTT. Encoded protein: CSARPLPTDTQYF.

The chain has TRBV12-3 or TRBV12-4 and TRBJ1-5, with D perhaps matching TRBD1 (5 bases). Trimming pared 3 bases from V and 4 bases from J, leaving 16 bases between. The CDR3 loop spans 16 amino acids. Here the CDR3 reads CASSFRSGGYNQPQHF. In DNA, the CDR3 is TGTGCCAGCAGTTTTCGTAGTGGGGGTTATAATCAGCCCCAGCATTTT.

The chain links TRBV7-9 to TRBJ2-3; D tentatively fits TRBD1 or TRBD2 (5 bases each). Germline V gene lookup returns CDR1 SEHNR and CDR2 FQNEAQ (reference sequence). The CDR3 has 16 residues. V dropped 2 bases and J dropped 2 bases, with 14 bases sitting between them. CDR3 amino acids: CASSLRWDGYTDTQYF. DNA of the CDR3: TGTGCCAGCAGCTTACGATGGGACGGTTACACAGATACGCAGTATTTT.

Many counts were recorded for this clonotype. V gene TRBV29-1 combines with J gene TRBJ2-2; tentative D call: TRBD1 (6 bases). Germline V gives CDR1 SQVTM, CDR2 ANQGSEA. The CDR3 loop spans 14 amino acids. Trimming took off 5 bases at V and 0 bases at J, with 10 bases between the two ends. CDR3 sequence reads: CSVFGQTNTGELFF. CDR3 DNA: TGCAGCGTTTTCGGACAGACGAACACCGGGGAGCTGTTTTTT.

The genes are TRBV7-9 and TRBJ2-7; TRBD2 matches 7 bases. Trimming removed 5 bases from V and 6 bases from J; junction bases left unmatched: 10. Germline values: CDR1 SEHNR, CDR2 FQNEAQ (reference sequence). The CDR3 contains 14 residues. The CDR3 region is CASSPAGAPVEQYF. CDR3 in DNA: TGTGCCAGCAGCCCCGCGGGAGCTCCTGTCGAGCAGTACTTC.

The V and J genes are TRBV4-1 and TRBJ2-3; 11 bases agree with TRBD2. Per the germline V gene, CDR1 is MGHRA and CDR2 is YSYEKL. This CDR3 spans 20 amino acids. With 1 base clipped from V and 3 bases from J, the junction kept 15 bases outside the gene matches. The CDR3 sequence: CASSQVATTSGRMGTDTQYF. The CDR3, as DNA: TGCGCCAGCAGCCAAGTCGCCACCACTAGCGGGAGAATGGGGACAGATACGCAGTATTTT.

At least ten counts were recorded for this clonotype. The gene calls are TRBV20-1 and TRBJ2-6; D ambiguous. Deletions cut 0 bases from V and 0 bases from J, with 3 bases between. The CDR3 runs 14 residues. Germline V gene sequence: CDR1 DFQATT, CDR2 SNEGSKA (reference sequence). CDR3 sequence reads: CSARDLSGANVLTF. The CDR3 DNA reads as TGCAGTGCTAGAGACCTCTCTGGGGCCAACGTCCTGACTTTC.

At least ten counts were recorded for this clonotype. V usage is TRBV10-3 and J usage is TRBJ2-7; 9 bases are a match to TRBD1. V lost 11 bases, J lost 2 bases, and 4 bases stayed unmatched. The CDR3 is 12 amino acids. Germline V lookup: CDR1 ENHRY, CDR2 SYGVKD. The CDR3 bases are TGTGCCGTCCGGGACAGGGCCTACGAGCAGTACTTC. Encoded protein: CAVRDRAYEQYF.

V is TRBV27 and J is TRBJ2-6, with 10 nucleotides matching TRBD1. The trim removed 5 bases at V and 2 bases at J, leaving 3 bases unmatched. The V gene's germline CDR1 is MNHEY and CDR2 SMNVEV (reference sequence). The CDR3 is 16 residues long. Here the CDR3 DNA reads TGTGCCAGCAGTGAGACAGGGGGCACTGGGGCCAACGTCCTGACTTTC. It is translated as CASSETGGTGANVLTF.

This clonotype has just a few counts. The J gene is TRBJ2-3, the V gene TRBV27; D unclear. The germline V gene encodes CDR1 MNHEY and CDR2 SMNVEV (reference sequence). The V end lost 8 bases, the J end lost 5 bases, and 8 bases lay between the germline ends. The CDR3 extends over 11 amino acids. The CDR3 DNA is TGTGCCAGCCCCGGAAGAGATACGCAGTATTTT. It is translated as CASPGRDTQYF.